This TCR beta chain appears in the sequencing data of a study of beta chain features in type 1 diabetes. This CDR3 is 14 amino acids long. J was trimmed by 2 bases and V by 6 bases; bases with no gene match: 7. Looked up from germline, CDR1 is SQVTM and CDR2 is ANQGSEA. Purity (above 98%) was reached by all sorted populations. The whole isolated RNA underwent reverse transcription, so sequencing captured expressed TCRB transcripts. TCRdb's copy holds only in-frame clones and misses some; the assay was immunoSEQ multiplex PCR. Of 810,000 or so clones in the sample, roughly a sixth were seen once. The TCR comes from a woman between 18 and 29 years old in good health. The chain joins TRBV29-1 to TRBJ2-3; 8 positions agree with TRBD2. Sequencing used naive CD4+ T cells from blood. The DNA for the CDR3 is TGCAGCGTGACCCTAGCGGGCTCCACAGATACGCAGTATTTT. Residues: CSVTLAGSTDTQYF.